Shown below are 25 T cell receptor beta chains from a single sample sequenced in a study of cytomegalovirus exposure and HLA in healthy donors listed by TCRdb under 2017. The library relied on the immunoSEQ multiplex PCR assay. A mixture of 60 forward primers for TCR Vbeta segments and 13 reverse primers for TCR Jbeta segments was used in the multiplex PCR. Here the immuneACCESS table is served through TCRdb, limited to in-frame sequences with V and J called. Missing clones are a known gap in these copies; in checked studies unresolved V genes cover under half, and the rest lacks a known reason. Within this sample are 100,000 to 150,000 clones, with approximately 75% of them counted one time only. The ten biggest clones cover 5.5% to 6% of the sample. The specimen sequenced was PBMCs. All receptors derive from a middle-aged woman in good health and CMV-seropositive.

The V gene is TRBV27, the J gene TRBJ2-7; weak D call: TRBD2 (5 bases). The V end lost 4 bases, the J end lost 2 bases, and 9 bases lay between the germline ends. The CDR3 contains 13 residues. The germline V gene has CDR1 MNHEY and CDR2 SMNVEV (reference sequence). This chain's CDR3 is CASSSGSTYEQYF. CDR3 DNA: TGTGCCAGCAGTTCGGGGTCTACCTACGAGCAGTACTTC.

The chain recombines TRBV9 with TRBJ2-7; the D is unclear. This CDR3 comprises 13 residues. Germline CDR1 and CDR2: SGDLS and YYNGEE. V dropped 1 base and J dropped 2 bases, with 7 bases sitting between them. Here the CDR3 reads CASSVSPAYEQYF. As DNA, the CDR3 is TGTGCCAGCAGCGTATCCCCCGCCTACGAGCAGTACTTC.

The V and J genes are TRBV5-1 and TRBJ2-5, with TRBD1 identical over 7 bases. The ends lost 4 bases at V and 2 bases at J; junction bases unmatched: 5. The length of the CDR3 is 14 residues. Germline lookup yields CDR1 SGHRS and CDR2 YFSETQ. CDR3 loop: CASSQGQQQETQYF. CDR3 sequence (DNA): TGCGCCAGCAGCCAGGGACAGCAACAAGAGACCCAGTACTTC.

The chain couples TRBV7-9 to TRBJ2-3; 11 nucleotides agree with TRBD2. This CDR3 has 14 amino acids. Germline V CDR1 and CDR2: SEHNR, FQNEAQ (reference sequence). V trimming: 6 bases; J trimming: 4 bases; junction bases outside the gene matches: 3. The CDR3 DNA sequence: TGTGCCAGCAGTCCGGGACTAGCGGCAGATACGCAGTATTTT. It codes for CASSPGLAADTQYF. The full variable domain, with the rest looked up from reference TRBV7-9 and TRBJ2-3, is DTGVSQNPRHKITKRGQNVTFRCDPISEHNRLYWYRQTLGQGPEFLTYFQNEAQLEKSRLLSDRFSAERPKGSFSTLEIQRTEQGDSAMYLCASSPGLAADTQYFGPGTRLTVL.

The chain links TRBV7-9 to TRBJ1-1; 7 nucleotides agree with TRBD1. The CDR3 runs 15 residues. V was clipped by 5 bases and J by 5 bases; unmatched bases: 11. Germline V gene lookup returns CDR1 SEHNR and CDR2 FQNEAQ (reference sequence). The CDR3 loop is CASSPTRGAATEAFF. The CDR3, as DNA: TGTGCCAGCAGCCCCACCAGGGGGGCGGCGACTGAAGCTTTCTTT.

The chain is built from TRBV5-1 and TRBJ1-1; 11 nucleotides agree with TRBD1. V dropped 1 base and J dropped 2; count of bases not matched to a gene: 7. This CDR3 contains 17 residues. Germline V gene sequence: CDR1 SGHRS, CDR2 YFSETQ. The CDR3 sequence: CASSLHGTGGSNTEAFF. CDR3 coding DNA: TGCGCCAGCAGCTTGCACGGGACAGGGGGAAGTAACACTGAAGCTTTCTTT.

This chain links TRBV11-3 with TRBJ2-1; TRBD2 matches 7 bases. Looked up from germline, CDR1 is SGHNT and CDR2 is YENEEA. This CDR3 spans 15 amino acids. V lost 1 base and J lost 6; bases outside the gene matches: 6. The CDR3: CASSLGWEGRNEQFF. CDR3 DNA: TGTGCCAGCAGCTTAGGGTGGGAGGGCCGCAATGAGCAGTTCTTC.

As for this clone: One junction end disagrees with the germline gene, perhaps due to a read error. J is TRBJ2-5 and V is TRBV7-7; 13 bases agree with TRBD2. The CDR3 spans 16 residues. Germline loops: CDR1 SSHAT, CDR2 FNYEAQ (reference sequence). DNA of the CDR3: TGTGCTAGCAGCGCAACGGGACTAGCGGGAAAAGAGACCCAGTACTTC. Encoded protein: CASSATGLAGKETQYF.

This clone was counted between two and nine times. A junction end diverges from the germline sequence, so it may reflect a read error. The V and J genes are TRBV4-1 and TRBJ2-7, with 8 positions matching TRBD1. In germline, CDR1 is MGHRA, CDR2 YSYEKL. The CDR3 totals 17 residues. The CDR3 DNA reads TGCGCCAGCAGCCACGGACAGGGCCGCCAAAGGTCCTGCGAGCAGTACTTC. Translation gives CASSHGQGRQRSCEQYF.

This clone has a handful of counts. The chain recombines TRBV5-4 with TRBJ2-1; 8 bases line up with TRBD2. CDR3 size: 17 residues. CDR1 and CDR2 from the germline V gene are SGHNT and YYREEE (reference sequence). The J segment lost 7 bases and the V segment lost 4 bases, leaving 16 bases of the junction unmatched. The CDR3 protein is CASSLPVGRGVSNEQFF. The CDR3 DNA is TGTGCCAGCAGCCTCCCTGTGGGGCGGGGGGTTTCGAATGAGCAGTTCTTC.

This clone came up once. The rearrangement uses TRBV6-6 and TRBJ1-4, with 12 bases matching TRBD1. Germline V gene data show CDR1 as MNHNY and CDR2 as SVGAGI (reference sequence). This CDR3 has 14 amino acids. The junction had 7 bases not matched to a gene; V was cut back by 5 bases and J by 12 bases. The CDR3 spells CASSLRDRGQELFF. The CDR3 nucleotides are TGTGCCAGCAGTCTCCGGGACAGGGGGCAAGAACTGTTTTTT.

There are a few counts of this clone. In DNA form, the CDR3 reads TGCGCCAGCAGCCAAGAGTTGGCGGGCGCTAACTATGGCTACACCTTC. This sequence encodes CASSQELAGANYGYTF. The rearrangement uses TRBV4-3 and TRBJ1-2, with D uncertain. CDR3 size: 16 residues. In germline, CDR1 is LGHNA, CDR2 YSLEER. The germline V and J ends were trimmed by 0 bases and 0 bases, with 11 bases remaining between them.

The chain links TRBV6-1 to TRBJ1-4, with D possibly matching TRBD1 (6 bases). This CDR3 is 15 amino acids long. The germline V gene has CDR1 MNHNS and CDR2 SASEGT. Trimming pared 6 bases from V and 4 bases from J, leaving 15 bases between. CDR3 in DNA: TGTGCCAGCAGACTAACGACAGGAGTTAATGAAAAACTGTTTTTT. The encoded protein is CASRLTTGVNEKLFF.

The rearrangement uses TRBV4-2 and TRBJ2-1; 10 bases map to TRBD2. Trimming cost V 6 bases and J 5 bases; bases outside gene matches: 7. This CDR3 contains 15 residues. The germline V gene has CDR1 LGHNA and CDR2 YNFKEQ. The DNA for the CDR3 is TGTGCCAGCAGGTCAGCGGGGGGGCCTCACAATGAGCAGTTCTTC. Encoded protein: CASRSAGGPHNEQFF.

The V call is TRBV9, the J call TRBJ2-7; TRBD2 might be the D (5 bases). With 0 bases removed from V and 4 bases from J, the gap between germline ends came to 11 bases. This CDR3 spans 14 amino acids. Germline lookup yields CDR1 SGDLS and CDR2 YYNGEE. CDR3 sequence reads: CASSVAEGLYEQYF. The CDR3 nucleotides are TGTGCCAGCAGCGTAGCTGAGGGCTTATACGAGCAGTACTTC.

The chain uses TRBV7-8 and TRBJ2-1, with 12 bases lining up with TRBD2. V lost 5 bases, J lost 9 bases, and 11 bases stayed unmatched. Looked up from germline, CDR1 is SGHVS and CDR2 is FQNEAQ. CDR3 length: 16 amino acids. CDR3 nucleotide sequence: TGTGCCAGCAGCGCCTGGGCTAGCGGGGGGGCAGGTGAGCAGTTCTTC. Translated: CASSAWASGGAGEQFF.

This clone appeared once. J is TRBJ1-2 and V is TRBV9, with 10 bases aligning to TRBD1. Germline V gene data show CDR1 as SGDLS and CDR2 as YYNGEE. V lost 3 bases, J lost 4 bases, and 3 bases stayed unmatched. CDR3 length equals 14 residues. The CDR3 nucleotides are TGTGCCAGCAGCGGACAGGGGGCAGGCTATGGCTACACCTTC. Encoded protein: CASSGQGAGYGYTF.

This chain joins TRBV27 and TRBJ2-3, with D tentatively TRBD1 (5 bases). The CDR3 length is 13 residues. Germline V CDR1 and CDR2: MNHEY, SMNVEV (reference sequence). V dropped 5 bases and J dropped 1 base, with 7 bases sitting between them. The CDR3, as DNA: TGTGCCAGCAGTAAGACAGGCACAGATACGCAGTATTTT. Residues: CASSKTGTDTQYF.

The chain combines TRBV7-3 with TRBJ1-2; tentative D call: TRBD1 (5 bases). Per germline, CDR1 SGHTA and CDR2 FQGTGA. Trimming took 2 bases from V and 2 from J, leaving 6 bases between them. The CDR3 extends over 13 amino acids. The CDR3 DNA reads as TGTGCCAGCAGCTTAGACAGCAACTATGGCTACACCTTC. Its translation: CASSLDSNYGYTF.

The CDR3, as DNA: TGTGCCAGCAGTTTATCAGGGACAGCCTCCTACGAGCAGTACTTC. The encoded protein is CASSLSGTASYEQYF. The chain combines TRBV27 with TRBJ2-7; 7 bases fit TRBD1. The V and J ends lost 0 bases and 0 bases, in that order; junction bases with no gene match: 2. This CDR3 region has 15 residues. Germline V gene data show CDR1 as MNHEY and CDR2 as SMNVEV (reference sequence).

This sequence joins TRBV7-8 and TRBJ2-1, with 7 bases matching TRBD2. From germline, CDR1 is SGHVS and CDR2 FQNEAQ. V shed 0 bases and J 0 bases; nucleotides not matched to a gene: 5. The CDR3 length is 17 residues. DNA for the CDR3: TGTGCCAGCAGCTTAGCAGTACTAGCGAGCTCCTACAATGAGCAGTTCTTC. Translating it yields CASSLAVLASSYNEQFF.

In its sample, this clone was seen once. The CDR3 DNA is TGTGCCACCAGCACCGACATGAGCTCCTACGAGCAGTACTTC. This codes for CATSTDMSSYEQYF. V is TRBV15 and J is TRBJ2-7; D is unresolved. The CDR3 length is 14 residues. Germline V gives CDR1 LNHNV, CDR2 YYDKDF (reference sequence). V lost 4 bases to trimming and J lost 0 bases, with 10 bases between them.

V usage is TRBV19 and J usage is TRBJ2-1, with unresolved D. With 3 bases removed from V and 5 bases from J, the gap between germline ends came to 8 bases. Germline V gives CDR1 LNHDA, CDR2 SQIVND (reference sequence). The CDR3 has 13 residues. The CDR3 nucleotides are TGTGCCAGTAGTATGTCCAGAAACAATGAGCAGTTCTTC. Its translation is CASSMSRNNEQFF.

On this clone: Its ends do not fully match the called genes, so a read error is possible. CDR3 in amino acids: CAGSYGSQQYF. For the CDR3, the DNA is TGTGCCGGCAGTTACGGGAGTCAGCAGTACTTC. The V call is TRBV6-5, the J call TRBJ2-7; D might be TRBD2 (6 bases). Germline CDR1 MNHEY, CDR2 SVGAGI. The CDR3 sequence is 11 residues long.

V gene TRBV5-4 combines with J gene TRBJ2-5; TRBD1 aligns across 7 bases. The trim removed 4 bases at V and 3 bases at J, leaving 3 bases unmatched. Per germline, CDR1 SGHNT and CDR2 YYREEE (reference sequence). CDR3 size: 13 residues. The DNA of the CDR3 is TGTGCCAGCAGCCCGGGACAGAAAGAGACCCAGTACTTC. Residues: CASSPGQKETQYF.